This section outlines one T cell receptor beta chain sequence together with its context. This sample is drawn from a study of T cell changes during pregnancy in multiple sclerosis. CDR3 length equals 15 residues. V gave up 0 bases and J gave up 4 bases, with 9 bases separating them. Germline V gene sequence: CDR1 ENHRY, CDR2 SYGVKD. The protocol was immunoSEQ multiplex PCR, while the TCRdb copy is restricted to in-frame clones and leaves out a portion. The data show more than 35,000 clones, just over 90% seen once. This chain joins TRBV10-3 and TRBJ2-2, with D perhaps matching TRBD1 (5 bases). Sequencing was performed on CD4+ T cells from peripheral blood mononuclear cells, taken in the first trimester of pregnancy. This TCR came from a female donor in good health, enrolled as a control in a pregnancy study. In DNA form, the CDR3 reads TGTGCCATCAGTGAGTCTGACAGACCCACCGGGGAGCTGTTTTTT. Protein: CAISESDRPTGELFF.